This T cell receptor beta chain was observed in a study of sequential checkpoint blockade in melanoma. Some clones are missing from TCRdb's copy, which holds only in-frame ones; the method was immunoSEQ multiplex PCR. Here the sample spans 30,000 to 40,000 clones, 70% to 90% being singletons. The treatment: randomized to nivolumab then ipilimumab (arm A) or the reverse (arm B). DNA-damaging chemotherapy had not been given to any patient beforehand. Germline CDR1 reads SEHNR; CDR2 reads FQNEAQ (reference sequence). Trimming took off 5 bases at V and 5 bases at J, with 9 bases between the two ends. This CDR3 region has 12 residues. This clone was detected a few times.

This specimen was CD8+ T cells sorted from blood (inferred from file names), taken from a patient given nivolumab and ipilimumab in sequence. The TCR was taken from a human donor with melanoma. V and J are TRBV7-9 and TRBJ1-1, with a weak D call TRBD1 (6 bases). The DNA of the CDR3 is TGTGCCAGCAGCACTACAGGGACTGAAGCTTTCTTT. Its protein product is CASSTTGTEAFF.